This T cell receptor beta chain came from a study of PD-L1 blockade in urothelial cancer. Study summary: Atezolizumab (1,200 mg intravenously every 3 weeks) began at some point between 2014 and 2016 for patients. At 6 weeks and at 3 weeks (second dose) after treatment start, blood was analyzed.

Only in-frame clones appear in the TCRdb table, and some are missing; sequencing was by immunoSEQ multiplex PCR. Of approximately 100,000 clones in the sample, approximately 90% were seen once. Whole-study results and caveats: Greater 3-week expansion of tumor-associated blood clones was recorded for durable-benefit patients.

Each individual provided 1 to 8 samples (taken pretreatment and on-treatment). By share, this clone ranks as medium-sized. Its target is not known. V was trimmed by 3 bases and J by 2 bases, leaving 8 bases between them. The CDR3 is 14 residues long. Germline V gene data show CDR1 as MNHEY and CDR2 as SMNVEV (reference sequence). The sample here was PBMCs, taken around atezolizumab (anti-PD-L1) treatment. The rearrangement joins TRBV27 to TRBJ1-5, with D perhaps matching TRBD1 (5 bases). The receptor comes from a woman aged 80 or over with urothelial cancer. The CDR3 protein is CASSFRGGNQPQHF. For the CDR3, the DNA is TGTGCCAGCAGTTTCCGGGGGGGCAATCAGCCCCAGCATTTT.